These T cell receptor beta chains were read from a single sample in a study of read filtering for tumor transcriptome and immune sequencing. TCRdb re-called the reads through MiXCR, storing one row per CDR3 protein. The data contain 100,000 to 150,000 distinct CDR3 sequences, 10% to 15% of them singletons. The sequencing sample was made of a population of CD138-negative cells sorted from bone marrow. Receptors originate from a donor older than 35 with multiple myeloma. Both conserved end residues are part of each CDR3. Each record gives: J gene, clone size, D gene, V gene, CDR3 protein, CDR3 DNA. D genes are given only for firm matches. Only some rows state a clone size, as once, few, many or a class for expanded clones.

>TRBJ2-1|many|TRBD1|TRBV6-4
CASSVGTGGNEQFF
TGTGCCAGCAGTGTAGGGACAGGGGGCAATGAGCAGTTCTTC
>TRBJ2-3|NA|TRBD2|TRBV2
CASRPGLALTDTQYF
TGTGCCAGCAGACCGGGACTAGCGCTTACAGATACGCAGTATTTT
>TRBJ2-7|many|NA|TRBV6-5
CATTPRGGEQYF
TGTGCCACCACCCCCCGGGGAGGCGAGCAGTACTTC
>TRBJ2-3|many|TRBD2|TRBV5-1
CASSSGLANTDTQYF
TGCGCCAGCAGCTCGGGACTAGCCAACACAGATACGCAGTATTTT
>TRBJ2-1|many|TRBD2|TRBV4-2
CASSQDLAGVGIEQFF
TGTGCCAGCAGCCAAGATCTAGCGGGAGTAGGAATTGAGCAGTTCTTC
>TRBJ2-1|many|TRBD2|TRBV5-1
CASSRDGLAGNSYNEQFF
TGCGCCAGCAGCCGAGACGGGCTAGCGGGGAACTCCTACAATGAGCAGTTCTTC
>TRBJ2-1|many|NA|TRBV24-1
CATSDLRGGSNEQFF
TGTGCCACCAGTGATTTAAGGGGGGGAAGTAATGAGCAGTTCTTC
>TRBJ1-1|many|NA|TRBV28
CASADTMNTEAFF
TGTGCCAGCGCAGATACCATGAACACTGAAGCTTTCTTT
>TRBJ2-1|many|TRBD2|TRBV5-1
CASSSGQELRGTSGGSEQFF
TGCGCCAGCAGTTCGGGACAAGAACTTCGGGGGACTAGCGGGGGGAGCGAGCAGTTCTTC
>TRBJ2-2|many|NA|TRBV5-6
CASSLGLTGELFF
TGTGCCAGCAGCCTAGGGCTCACCGGGGAGCTGTTTTTT
>TRBJ2-1|many|NA|TRBV4-1
CASSRPGLHNEQFF
TGCGCCAGCAGCCGGCCGGGACTCCACAATGAGCAGTTCTTC
>TRBJ2-2|NA|NA|TRBV7-2
CASSRDQTGELFF
TGTGCCAGCAGCCGTGACCAGACAGGGGAGCTGTTTTTT
>TRBJ2-3|many|NA|TRBV19
CASSISDSTDTQYF
TGTGCCAGTAGTATATCGGACAGCACAGATACGCAGTATTTT
>TRBJ2-3|few|NA|TRBV5-5
CASSLQEGSVDTQYF
TGTGCCAGCAGCTTACAAGAGGGCTCGGTAGATACGCAGTATTTT
>TRBJ2-2|few|NA|TRBV5-5
CASSLAGWAGELFF
TGTGCCAGCAGCTTGGCGGGGTGGGCCGGGGAGCTGTTTTTT
>TRBJ1-4|NA|TRBD1|TRBV6-6
CATGGNRNEKLFF
TGTGCCACAGGGGGGAACCGTAATGAAAAACTGTTTTTT
>TRBJ2-5|many|TRBD2|TRBV5-6
CASSGSGGQETQYF
TGTGCCAGCAGCGGTAGCGGGGGACAAGAGACCCAGTACTTC
>TRBJ2-7|many|NA|TRBV20-1
CSARDSRPGEQYF
TGCAGTGCTAGAGATTCCCGGCCCGGTGAGCAGTACTTC
>TRBJ2-1|NA|NA|TRBV7-2
CASSLEVGGYNEQFF
TGTGCCAGCAGCTTAGAAGTGGGAGGCTACAATGAGCAGTTCTTC
>TRBJ2-7|NA|NA|TRBV29-1
CSALEGPNPDEQYF
TGCAGCGCCCTTGAGGGCCCGAATCCCGACGAGCAGTACTTC
>TRBJ1-5|many|NA|TRBV7-9
CASSHWTSGGLNQPQHF
TGTGCCAGCAGCCACTGGACTTCTGGAGGGCTCAATCAGCCCCAGCATTTT
>TRBJ2-7|many|NA|TRBV7-2
CASSPDNGYYEQYF
TGTGCCAGCAGCCCTGACAACGGGTACTACGAGCAGTACTTC
>TRBJ2-2|many|NA|TRBV2
CASRSQLGELFF
TGTGCCAGCAGGTCCCAACTCGGGGAGCTGTTTTTT
>TRBJ2-5|many|NA|TRBV20-1
CSADLRDDQGAQYF
TGCAGTGCTGATCTCAGGGACGACCAAGGGGCCCAGTACTTC
>TRBJ1-5|many|TRBD1|TRBV5-6
CASSWGGQARNQPQHF
TGTGCCAGCAGCTGGGGGGGACAGGCTAGAAATCAGCCCCAGCATTTT
>TRBJ2-3|NA|NA|TRBV6-6
CASSSQTDTQYF
TGTGCCAGCAGTTCTCAAACAGATACGCAGTATTTT
>TRBJ1-4|many|NA|TRBV29-1
CSVEDGQVGGEKLFF
TGCAGCGTTGAAGATGGGCAGGTCGGTGGTGAAAAACTGTTTTTT
>TRBJ2-2|few|TRBD2|TRBV30
CAWSPAGGTGELFF
TGTGCCTGGAGTCCGGCGGGAGGCACCGGGGAGCTGTTTTTT
>TRBJ2-2|NA|TRBD2|TRBV19
CASTTSGGNTGELFF
TGTGCCAGTACCACTAGCGGGGGGAACACCGGGGAGCTGTTTTTT
>TRBJ2-7|many|TRBD2|TRBV6-5
CASSLAGGRVEQYF
TGTGCCAGCAGTCTAGCGGGAGGGCGGGTCGAGCAGTACTTC
>TRBJ2-1|many|TRBD1|TRBV10-3
CALSTGTGVGEQFF
TGTGCCTTGTCCACCGGGACAGGGGTCGGTGAGCAGTTCTTC
>TRBJ2-5|NA|NA|TRBV11-1
CARSSPTERQETQYF
TGTGCCAGAAGCTCTCCGACAGAGCGGCAAGAGACCCAGTACTTC
>TRBJ2-1|NA|NA|TRBV28
CASSPLGRGSYNEQFF
TGTGCCAGCAGTCCCCTTGGTAGGGGCTCCTACAATGAGCAGTTCTTC
>TRBJ2-2|many|NA|TRBV29-1
CSTVGRAGELFF
TGCAGCACCGTGGGTAGGGCCGGGGAGCTGTTTTTT
>TRBJ1-1|many|TRBD1|TRBV19
CASTTGQGFGEAFF
TGTGCCAGTACTACTGGACAGGGGTTCGGTGAAGCTTTCTTT
>TRBJ1-5|few|NA|TRBV12-3/TRBV12-4
CASSLAQDGKQPQHF
TGTGCCAGCAGTTTAGCGCAGGACGGTAAGCAGCCCCAGCATTTT
>TRBJ2-7|many|NA|TRBV29-1
CSAQTNTYEQYF
TGCAGCGCGCAGACAAATACCTACGAGCAGTACTTC
>TRBJ1-5|few|NA|TRBV30
CAWALGENQPQHF
TGTGCCTGGGCCTTGGGGGAAAATCAGCCCCAGCATTTT
>TRBJ2-3|many|TRBD2|TRBV20-1
CSAAGVADTQYF
TGCAGTGCGGCGGGGGTCGCAGATACGCAGTATTTT
>TRBJ2-3|many|NA|TRBV5-1
CASSQTADTQYF
TGCGCCAGCAGTCAGACCGCCGATACGCAGTATTTT
>TRBJ2-3|many|TRBD1|TRBV5-1
CASSLTGVEDTQYF
TGCGCCAGCAGCTTGACAGGGGTTGAAGATACGCAGTATTTT
>TRBJ1-1|many|NA|TRBV4-2
CASARTVNTEAFF
TGTGCCAGCGCTCGGACGGTGAACACTGAAGCTTTCTTT
>TRBJ2-7|many|TRBD1|TRBV29-1
CSVTPEHRGNAYEQYF
TGCAGCGTTACTCCGGAACACAGGGGGAATGCCTACGAGCAGTACTTC
>TRBJ1-6|few|NA|TRBV20-1
CSARPDHNSPLHF
TGCAGTGCCCGACCGGATCATAATTCACCCCTCCACTTT
>TRBJ1-1|many|NA|TRBV5-1
CASSPDRSLNTEAFF
TGCGCCAGCAGCCCGGACAGAAGTTTGAACACTGAAGCTTTCTTT
>TRBJ2-3|NA|NA|TRBV7-7
CASSPIQGGDTQYF
TGTGCTAGCAGCCCCATTCAGGGAGGAGATACGCAGTATTTT
>TRBJ2-7|many|NA|TRBV28
CASALALGEQYF
TGTGCCAGCGCCCTTGCCCTGGGGGAGCAGTACTTC
>TRBJ1-2|NA|NA|TRBV7-9
CASSPWIDGYTF
TGTGCCAGCAGCCCGTGGATAGATGGCTACACCTTC
>TRBJ2-3|many|NA|TRBV7-8
CASSLVNGPTDTQYF
TGTGCCAGCAGCTTAGTGAACGGACCCACAGATACGCAGTATTTT
>TRBJ1-1|many|NA|TRBV5-1
CASTQDTGMNTEAFF
TGCGCCAGCACCCAGGATACAGGGATGAACACTGAAGCTTTCTTT
>TRBJ2-5|few|TRBD2|TRBV15
CATSRVSGLAVGGTQYF
TGTGCCACCAGCAGAGTCTCCGGCCTAGCGGTAGGAGGGACCCAGTACTTC
>TRBJ2-3|many|NA|TRBV9
CASSTGTQRVGTDTQYF
TGTGCCAGCAGCACAGGGACCCAAAGGGTCGGCACAGATACGCAGTATTTT
>TRBJ2-2|many|NA|TRBV5-1
CASSLGRTNTGELFF
TGCGCCAGCAGCTTGGGACGGACGAACACCGGGGAGCTGTTTTTT